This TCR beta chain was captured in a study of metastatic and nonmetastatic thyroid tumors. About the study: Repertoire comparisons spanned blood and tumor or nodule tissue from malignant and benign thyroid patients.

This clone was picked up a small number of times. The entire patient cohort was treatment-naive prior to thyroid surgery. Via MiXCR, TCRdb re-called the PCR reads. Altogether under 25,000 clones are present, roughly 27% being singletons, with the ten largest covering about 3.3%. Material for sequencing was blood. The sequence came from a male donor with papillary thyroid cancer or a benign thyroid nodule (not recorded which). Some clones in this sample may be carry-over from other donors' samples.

The CDR3 is CSFPRDRGPSYEQYF. The CDR3 DNA sequence: TGCAGTTTTCCCCGGGACAGGGGACCGTCCTACGAGCAGTACTTC. V and J are TRBV20-1 and TRBJ2-7, with 10 bases identical to TRBD1. Trimming removed 8 bases from V and 1 base from J; junction bases left unmatched: 11. Germline V CDR1 and CDR2: DFQATT, SNEGSKA (reference sequence). The CDR3 has 15 residues.